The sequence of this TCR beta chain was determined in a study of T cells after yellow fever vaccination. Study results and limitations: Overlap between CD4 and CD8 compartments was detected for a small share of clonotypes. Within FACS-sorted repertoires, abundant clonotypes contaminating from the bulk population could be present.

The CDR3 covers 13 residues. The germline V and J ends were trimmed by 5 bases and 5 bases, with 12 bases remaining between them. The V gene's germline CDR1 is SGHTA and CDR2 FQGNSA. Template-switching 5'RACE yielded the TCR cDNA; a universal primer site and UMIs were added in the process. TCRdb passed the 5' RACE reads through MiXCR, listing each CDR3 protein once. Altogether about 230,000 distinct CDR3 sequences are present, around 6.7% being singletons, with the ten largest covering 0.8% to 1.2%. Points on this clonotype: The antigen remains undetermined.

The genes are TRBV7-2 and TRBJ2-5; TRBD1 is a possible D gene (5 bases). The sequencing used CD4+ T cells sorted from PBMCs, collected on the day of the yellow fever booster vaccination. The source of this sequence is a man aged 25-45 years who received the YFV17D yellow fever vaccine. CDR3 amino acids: CASSLDSGETQYF. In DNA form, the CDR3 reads TGTGCCAGCAGCCTCGACAGTGGGGAGACCCAGTACTTC.